This passage covers 6 T cell receptor beta chains from one sample sequenced in a study of T-cell memory formation after mild COVID-19. TCRdb fed the 5' RACE reads into MiXCR, producing one record per CDR3 protein. The table has around 430,000 distinct CDR3 sequences, roughly 15% seen once. The source material was PBMCs or a T cell subset sorted from them (not recorded which). These receptors were obtained from a man in his late teens or twenties who had mild COVID-19 (a few samples of this study predate the infection). Cell type and time point are not known.

The V gene is TRBV6-7, the J gene TRBJ2-4; 7 bases are shared with TRBD2. TRBV6-7 is labeled an ORF, and its function is uncertain. V shed 7 bases, J shed 0 bases, and the junction held 9 bases outside the gene matches. The CDR3 extends over 16 amino acids. The CDR3 spells CASIGEGQVAKNIQYF. DNA of the CDR3: TGTGCCAGCATCGGGGAGGGGCAAGTAGCCAAAAACATTCAGTACTTC.

The gene calls are TRBV28 and TRBJ2-3; 8 bases agree with TRBD2. Looked up from germline, CDR1 is MDHEN and CDR2 is SYDVKM. The V gene end was trimmed by 4 bases and the J gene end by 5 bases; junction bases not matched to a gene: 8. This CDR3 spans 15 amino acids. The CDR3: CASSSPGGDRDTQYF. As DNA, the CDR3 is TGTGCCAGCAGTTCCCCGGGGGGGGATAGAGATACGCAGTATTTT.

This chain connects TRBV6-2 or TRBV6-3 to TRBJ2-3, with D uncertain. The CDR3 sequence is 15 residues long. Germline CDR1 and CDR2: MNHEY and SVGEGT. Trimming shortened V by 2 bases and J by 5 bases, and 14 bases separated the two germline ends. CDR3 nucleotides: TGTGCCAGCAGTTACGGGCCAGGTGAGAGAGATACGCAGTATTTT. It is translated as CASSYGPGERDTQYF.

The chain uses TRBV30 and TRBJ1-2, with D perhaps TRBD1 (5 bases). This CDR3 region has 14 residues. Trimming left V 2 bases short and J 2 bases short, with 12 bases between. Germline V CDR1 and CDR2: GTSNPN, SVGIG (reference sequence). The CDR3 DNA reads as TGTGCCTGGAGTAGAGGACAACCAAACTATGGCTACACCTTC. Its translation: CAWSRGQPNYGYTF. Looking up the rest from reference TRBV30 and TRBJ1-2 gives the full variable domain: SQTIHQWPATLVQPVGSPLSLECTVEGTSNPNLYWYRQAAGRGLQLLFYSVGIGQISSEVPQNLSASRPQDRQFILSSKKLLLSDSGFYLCAWSRGQPNYGYTFGSGTRLTVV.

The chain joins TRBV10-3 to TRBJ2-2; D is undetermined. Trimming took off 2 bases at V and 0 bases at J, with 10 bases between the two ends. The CDR3 sequence is 16 residues long. Germline CDR1 is ENHRY and CDR2 is SYGVKD. The CDR3 is CAISEISGSNTGELFF. DNA of the CDR3: TGTGCCATCAGTGAGATTTCCGGGTCGAACACCGGGGAGCTGTTTTTT.

The table lists this clonotype with a few counts. The chain combines TRBV7-2 with TRBJ2-3; D is undetermined. CDR1 and CDR2 from the germline V gene are SGHTA and FQGNSA. The CDR3 has 16 residues. V was clipped by 0 bases and J by 4 bases, with 14 bases between them. The CDR3 DNA reads TGTGCCAGCAGCTTAGCCGGCCTGCCCCTCGCAGATACGCAGTATTTT. Its translation is CASSLAGLPLADTQYF.